Below are 22 T cell receptor beta chains sequenced from a single sample in a study of CD8 T cells in Susac syndrome. RNA amounts of about 0.5 to 1 ug underwent reverse transcription with random hexamers. TCRdb recomputed calls from the immunoSEQ multiplex PCR reads with MiXCR, one row per CDR3 protein. The sample carries almost 450,000 distinct CDR3 sequences, around 85% recorded once. What was sequenced was CD8+ T cells from PBMCs. Every receptor here comes from a human donor with multiple sclerosis.

The rearrangement uses TRBV3-1 and TRBJ2-1; tentative D call: TRBD1 (5 bases). This CDR3 contains 17 residues. Trimming removed 1 base from V and 9 bases from J, with 22 bases in between. CDR1 is LGHDT and CDR2 is YNNKEL in the germline V gene (reference sequence). The CDR3 DNA follows: TGTGCCAGCAGCCAAGCGCAACAGGTCCTTGGCTCGATTGAGCAGTTCTTC. Translation gives CASSQAQQVLGSIEQFF.

This chain connects TRBV12-3 or TRBV12-4 to TRBJ2-1; D tentatively fits TRBD1 or TRBD2 (5 bases each). The CDR3 spans 14 residues. V lost 8 bases and J lost 10, with 21 bases in between. The CDR3 is CASSEVALGEEQFF. DNA of the CDR3: TGTGCCAGCTCGGAGGTAGCGCTAGGGGAAGAGCAGTTCTTC.

This clonotype has a handful of counts. The CDR3 loop is CASSAGGFYEQYF. CDR3 DNA: TGTGCCAGCAGCGCAGGGGGCTTCTACGAGCAGTACTTC. V is TRBV14 and J is TRBJ2-7; 8 bases align to TRBD1. Germline CDR1 reads SGHDN; CDR2 reads FVKESK. The V gene end was trimmed by 5 bases and the J gene end by 3 bases; junction bases not matched to a gene: 3. The CDR3 sequence is 13 residues long.

In this sample, this clonotype turned up a few times. This chain links TRBV12-3 or TRBV12-4 with TRBJ2-3, with TRBD2 matching over 9 bases. V lost 1 base, J lost 2 bases, and 4 bases stayed unmatched. CDR3 length equals 16 residues. The CDR3 reads CASSLGAGGSTDTQYF. Written as DNA, the CDR3 is TGTGCCAGCAGTTTAGGAGCGGGGGGCTCCACAGATACGCAGTATTTT.

The chain links TRBV14 to TRBJ2-7; possible D gene TRBD1, 6 bases. Trimming left V 1 base short and J 3 bases short, with 16 bases between. The CDR3 has 16 amino acids. Germline lookup yields CDR1 SGHDN and CDR2 FVKESK. Here the CDR3 DNA reads TGTGCCAGCAGCCAAGTAGACAGGCAGAACCTCTACGAGCAGTACTTC. Protein: CASSQVDRQNLYEQYF.

The chain couples TRBV3-1 to TRBJ2-7; D remains unclear. The germline CDR1 and CDR2 sequences are LGHDT and YNNKEL (reference sequence). The CDR3 is 14 amino acids. V shed 0 bases and J shed 5 bases, with 11 bases lying between them. As DNA, the CDR3 is TGTGCCAGCAGCCAAGAACCGGGTTGGAACGAGCAGTACTTC. Its protein is CASSQEPGWNEQYF.

The V gene is TRBV10-3, the J gene TRBJ1-2; D unresolved. The length of the CDR3 is 15 residues. Germline values: CDR1 ENHRY, CDR2 SYGVKD. V lost 3 bases and J lost 3, with 14 bases in between. The CDR3, as DNA: TGTGCCATCAGTGACCCCAAAACGGGCTACTATGGCTACACCTTC. Translation: CAISDPKTGYYGYTF.

The chain joins TRBV5-1 to TRBJ2-3; 9 bases align to TRBD2. From germline, CDR1 is SGHRS and CDR2 YFSETQ. CDR3 size: 16 residues. V lost 6 bases to trimming and J lost 6 bases; unmatched junction nucleotides: 14. The CDR3 protein is CASTPRRGGAEDTQYF. In DNA, the CDR3 is TGCGCCAGCACCCCCCGCCGCGGGGGGGCCGAGGATACGCAGTATTTT.

The chain joins TRBV12-3 or TRBV12-4 to TRBJ1-3; 7 positions agree with TRBD1. The CDR3 has 20 residues. The V and J ends lost 3 bases and 8 bases, in that order; junction bases with no gene match: 25. The CDR3 DNA reads TGTGCCAGCAGTTTCCCTGCGCGCCGCCGACAGGGACTGGAAGAATACACCATATATTTT. Its translation is CASSFPARRRQGLEEYTIYF.

For the CDR3, the DNA is TGTGCCAGCAGTGCAGAATCCCTAGCTCTGGAAGGGGTGGACACAGATACGCAGTATTTT. As protein: CASSAESLALEGVDTDTQYF. The V and J genes are TRBV6-1 and TRBJ2-3; D assignment may be TRBD1 or TRBD2 (5 bases each). The CDR3 loop spans 20 amino acids. The germline gives CDR1 MNHNS, CDR2 SASEGT. V lost 4 bases, J lost 2 bases, and 28 bases lay in between.

J is TRBJ2-2 and V is TRBV19; unclear D gene. Germline V gene lookup returns CDR1 LNHDA and CDR2 SQIVND (reference sequence). V lost 7 bases, J lost 6 bases, and 9 bases lay in between. The CDR3 length is 12 residues. The CDR3 DNA sequence: TGTGCCAGTACCACCGCGGCCGGGGAGCTGTTTTTT. Its translation is CASTTAAGELFF.

The chain employs TRBV30 and TRBJ2-7; 7 bases map to TRBD2. In germline, CDR1 is GTSNPN, CDR2 SVGIG (reference sequence). V shed 3 bases and J 2 bases; nucleotides not matched to a gene: 7. The CDR3 totals 14 residues. The CDR3 here is CAWRGGRAPYEQYF. The CDR3 DNA sequence: TGTGCCTGGAGGGGAGGGAGGGCCCCCTACGAGCAGTACTTC. Together with reference TRBV30 and TRBJ2-7, the CDR3 gives the full variable domain: SQTIHQWPATLVQPVGSPLSLECTVEGTSNPNLYWYRQAAGRGLQLLFYSVGIGQISSEVPQNLSASRPQDRQFILSSKKLLLSDSGFYLCAWRGGRAPYEQYFGPGTRLTVT.

The V call is TRBV4-1, the J call TRBJ1-2, with D possibly being TRBD1 (6 bases). CDR3 size: 15 residues. Germline CDR1 reads MGHRA; CDR2 reads YSYEKL. Trimming cost V 5 bases and J 3 bases, with 16 bases left between them. CDR3 protein: CASSITGTVDYGYTF. The CDR3 DNA reads TGCGCCAGCAGCATTACAGGGACTGTGGACTATGGCTACACCTTC.

V and J are TRBV9 and TRBJ2-2, with D tentatively TRBD1 (6 bases). The CDR3 has 18 amino acids. The V gene's germline CDR1 is SGDLS and CDR2 YYNGEE. The V end was cut by 3 bases, the J end by 0 bases, with 18 bases between. The CDR3 nucleotides read TGTGCCAGCAGCGGGAAGTACAGGGATTCCTCGAACACCGGGGAGCTGTTTTTT. Its translation: CASSGKYRDSSNTGELFF.

The rearrangement links TRBV27 to TRBJ2-1; tentatively, D is TRBD1 or TRBD2 (5 bases each). The CDR3 is 14 residues long. Trimming stripped 6 bases from V and 1 base from J, with 10 bases between. Germline CDR1 MNHEY, CDR2 SMNVEV (reference sequence). CDR3 residues: CASSGAQSYNEQFF. DNA of the CDR3: TGTGCCAGCAGCGGGGCGCAGTCCTACAATGAGCAGTTCTTC.

The rearrangement joins TRBV10-3 to TRBJ2-1, with 7 positions matching TRBD1. J gave up 1 base and V 3 bases, and 3 bases lay outside the gene matches. The CDR3 spans 15 residues. Germline-derived CDR1 and CDR2 are ENHRY and SYGVKD. Written as DNA, the CDR3 is TGTGCCATCAGTGAAGGGACAGATTCCTACAATGAGCAGTTCTTC. Its protein is CAISEGTDSYNEQFF.

This clonotype was counted once. The gene calls are TRBV6-4 and TRBJ2-1; 8 bases line up with TRBD2. The germline V gene has CDR1 MRHNA and CDR2 SNTAGT. With 3 bases clipped from V and 3 bases from J, the junction kept 4 bases outside the gene matches. This CDR3 is 15 amino acids long. CDR3 nucleotide sequence: TGTGCCAGCAGTGAGGCGGGAGGAAACTACAATGAGCAGTTCTTC. Translation gives CASSEAGGNYNEQFF.

This clonotype was observed a single time. CDR3 sequence: CASSYRLAGGLNEQFF. The CDR3 nucleotides are TGTGCCAGCAGTTACCGACTAGCGGGAGGGTTGAATGAGCAGTTCTTC. The chain carries TRBV28 and TRBJ2-1, with 14 positions matching TRBD2. This CDR3 spans 16 amino acids. Trimming at V came to 4 bases and at J to 7 bases, leaving 6 bases not matched to a gene. Germline V gene sequence: CDR1 MDHEN, CDR2 SYDVKM. Drawing the rest from reference TRBV28 and TRBJ2-1, the complete variable domain is DVKVTQSSRYLVKRTGEKVFLECVQDMDHENMFWYRQDPGLGLRLIYFSYDVKMKEKGDIPEGYSVSREKKERFSLILESASTNQTSMYLCASSYRLAGGLNEQFFGPGTRLTVL.

Only one count was recorded for this clonotype. This rearrangement joins TRBV29-1 to TRBJ2-1; 9 bases align to TRBD2. The CDR3 spans 15 residues. Germline V lookup: CDR1 SQVTM, CDR2 ANQGSEA. J was trimmed by 1 base and V by 4 bases; bases with no gene match: 5. Written as DNA, the CDR3 is TGCAGCGTTGGGTTAGCGGGAGTATCCTACAATGAGCAGTTCTTC. This translates into CSVGLAGVSYNEQFF.

The rearrangement joins TRBV6-5 to TRBJ1-1; maybe TRBD1 (5 bases). CDR1 and CDR2 from the germline V gene are MNHEY and SVGAGI. CDR3 length equals 17 residues. Trimming took 0 bases from V and 0 from J, leaving 14 bases between them. The CDR3 DNA sequence: TGTGCCAGCAGTTACTCTCAGGGAGGGACCTTGAACACTGAAGCTTTCTTT. Its protein product is CASSYSQGGTLNTEAFF.

The rearrangement uses TRBV20-1 and TRBJ1-3; 7 bases line up with TRBD1. The trim removed 0 bases at V and 6 bases at J, leaving 8 bases unmatched. Germline V gene lookup returns CDR1 DFQATT and CDR2 SNEGSKA (reference sequence). The CDR3 loop spans 15 amino acids. CDR3 sequence (DNA): TGCAGTGCTAGAGATTTTACAGGACAGGAAAACACCATATATTTT. This translates into CSARDFTGQENTIYF.

The J gene is TRBJ2-1, the V gene TRBV14; D might be TRBD2 (6 bases). Germline V gene lookup returns CDR1 SGHDN and CDR2 FVKESK. This CDR3 has 14 residues. Trimming took off 7 bases at V and 6 bases at J, with 16 bases between the two ends. CDR3 residues: CASKGNGGVNEQFF. Here the CDR3 DNA reads TGTGCCAGCAAGGGTAACGGCGGGGTCAATGAGCAGTTCTTC.